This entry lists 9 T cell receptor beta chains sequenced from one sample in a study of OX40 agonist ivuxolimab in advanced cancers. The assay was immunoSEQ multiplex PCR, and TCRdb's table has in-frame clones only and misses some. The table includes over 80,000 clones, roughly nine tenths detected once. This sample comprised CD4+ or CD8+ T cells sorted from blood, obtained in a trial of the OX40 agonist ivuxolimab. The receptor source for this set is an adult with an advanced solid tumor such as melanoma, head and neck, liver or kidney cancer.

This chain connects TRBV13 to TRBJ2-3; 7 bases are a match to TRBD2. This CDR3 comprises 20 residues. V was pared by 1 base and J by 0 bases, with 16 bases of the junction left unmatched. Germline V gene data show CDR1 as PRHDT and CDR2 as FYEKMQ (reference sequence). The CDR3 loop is CASSLVLRDYRTPSTDTQYF. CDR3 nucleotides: TGTGCCAGCAGCTTAGTACTCCGGGACTACAGAACCCCTAGCACAGATACGCAGTATTTT.

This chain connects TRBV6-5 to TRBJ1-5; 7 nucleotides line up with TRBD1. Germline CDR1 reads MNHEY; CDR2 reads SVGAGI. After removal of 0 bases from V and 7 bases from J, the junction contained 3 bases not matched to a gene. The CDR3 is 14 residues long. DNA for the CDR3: TGTGCCAGCAGTTACTCCGACAGGGACCAGCCCCAGCATTTT. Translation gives CASSYSDRDQPQHF.

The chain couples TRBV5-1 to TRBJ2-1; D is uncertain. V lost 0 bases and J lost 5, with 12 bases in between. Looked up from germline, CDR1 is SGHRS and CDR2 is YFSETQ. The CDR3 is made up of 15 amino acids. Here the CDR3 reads CASSLDSPKNNEQFF. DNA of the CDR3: TGCGCCAGCAGCTTGGACAGTCCTAAAAACAATGAGCAGTTCTTC.

The CDR3 protein is CASSDQVKAFF. CDR3 coding DNA: TGTGCCAGCAGCGACCAGGTAAAAGCTTTCTTT. The rearrangement uses TRBV7-2 and TRBJ1-1; unclear D gene. V was pared by 5 bases and J by 9 bases, with 10 bases between. There are 11 residues in the CDR3. Per the germline V gene, CDR1 is SGHTA and CDR2 is FQGNSA.

The CDR3 coding sequence is TGTGCCAGCAGCTTAGCGACTTCAGGGTGGGATGAGCAGTTCTTC. It specifies CASSLATSGWDEQFF. V gene TRBV11-1 combines with J gene TRBJ2-1, with D perhaps TRBD1 (5 bases). Germline CDR1 SGHAT, CDR2 FQDESV (reference sequence). Deletions cut 0 bases from V and 8 bases from J, with 14 bases between. There are 15 residues in the CDR3.

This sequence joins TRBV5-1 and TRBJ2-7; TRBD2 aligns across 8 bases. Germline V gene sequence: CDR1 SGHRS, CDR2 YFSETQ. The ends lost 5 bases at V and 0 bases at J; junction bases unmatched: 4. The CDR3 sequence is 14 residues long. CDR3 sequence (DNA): TGCGCCAGCAGGGATAGCGGGGTCTCCTACGAGCAGTACTTC. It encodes CASRDSGVSYEQYF.

CDR3 protein: CASSLSQAGGLTASIAQYF. The CDR3 nucleotides are TGTGCCAGCAGCTTGTCTCAAGCGGGAGGGCTGACGGCATCAATCGCGCAGTACTTC. The genes are TRBV5-5 and TRBJ2-7; TRBD2 aligns across 10 bases. CDR3 length: 19 amino acids. Germline V gene data show CDR1 as SGHKS and CDR2 as YYEKEE (reference sequence). Unmatched junction bases numbered 22, after V lost 1 base and J lost 9 bases. Complete variable domain (other parts from reference TRBV5-5 and TRBJ2-7): DAGVTQSPTHLIKTRGQQVTLRCSPISGHKSVSWYQQVLGQGPQFIFQYYEKEERGRGNFPDRFSARQFPNYSSELNVNALLLGDSALYLCASSLSQAGGLTASIAQYFGPGTRLTVT.

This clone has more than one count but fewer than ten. The CDR3 reads CASSSKTGGYYGYTF. In DNA, the CDR3 is TGTGCCAGCAGCTCAAAGACAGGGGGCTACTATGGCTACACCTTC. The chain uses TRBV5-4 and TRBJ1-2; the match to TRBD1 covers 10 bases. The CDR3 length is 15 residues. With 3 bases clipped from V and 3 bases from J, the junction kept 5 bases outside the gene matches. Germline CDR1 and CDR2: SGHNT and YYREEE (reference sequence).

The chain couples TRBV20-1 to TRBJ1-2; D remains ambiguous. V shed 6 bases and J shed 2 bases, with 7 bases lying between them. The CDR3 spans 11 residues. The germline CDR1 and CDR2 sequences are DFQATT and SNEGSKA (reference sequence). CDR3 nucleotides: TGCAGTGCCCCCGACAACTATGGCTACACCTTC. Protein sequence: CSAPDNYGYTF.